The following is a TCR beta chain sequence with its context. Its matching antigen is unknown. Patients in the study, people with chemo-refractory metastatic non-small-cell lung cancer, received focal radiation plus ipilimumab CTLA-4 blockade. These data come from a study of radiotherapy plus CTLA-4 blockade in lung cancer. General study results and limits: An expansion of tumor-derived TCR clones occurred in blood after radiotherapy plus ipilimumab.

Measured with immunoSEQ multiplex PCR; TCRdb has only the in-frame clones, and not every one. The sample yields 120,000 or so clones, approximately 80% seen once. The CDR3 is 18 amino acids. The ends lost 0 bases at V and 6 bases at J; junction bases unmatched: 16. Germline CDR1 is SGHDT and CDR2 is YYEEEE. The sample in question was peripheral blood, obtained from a patient treated with radiotherapy plus ipilimumab. This chain links TRBV5-6 with TRBJ1-2; 8 bases are a match to TRBD1. This receptor was obtained from a human donor with non-small cell lung cancer who had a partial response to radiotherapy plus ipilimumab. CDR3 bases: TGTGCCAGCAGCTTGGAGCGGGACAGGTACGGTGGACTCAATGGCTACACCTTC. Its translation: CASSLERDRYGGLNGYTF.